The source of this T cell receptor beta chain is a study of T cells in localized non-small cell lung cancer. Whole-study findings and limits: Uninvolved nearby lung showed the greatest T cell clonality, exceeding that found in tumor. There was an association of higher blood T cell density with longer overall survival.

This CDR3 spans 14 amino acids. Unmatched junction bases numbered 6, after V lost 5 bases and J lost 5 bases. CDR1 MDHEN and CDR2 SYDVKM come from the germline V gene. A remark on this clone: Its antigen is as yet unknown.

Clones were read by immunoSEQ multiplex PCR, and TCRdb kept only the in-frame ones, dropping some. Among around 24,000 clones listed, about nine tenths were seen once. This chain connects TRBV28 to TRBJ1-5; TRBD1 agrees at 7 bases. This clonotype originated in a man aged 40 to 69 with stage I squamous cell lung carcinoma. The source was peripheral blood, collected before any cancer treatment. The CDR3 spells CASSPHRGDQPQHF. The CDR3 bases are TGTGCCAGCAGTCCTCACAGGGGTGATCAGCCCCAGCATTTT.